The text below deals with one T cell receptor (beta chain). No antigen is known for it. Within one base of it there is no much larger clone, and no base qualities were kept. These data belong to a study of blood T cell repertoires in COVID-19 (dated by TCRdb to the early 2020s). A note on the overall study: The collaborator samples originated in the United States, Italy and Spain and spanned the acute and convalescent phases of COVID-19. The material from the prospective study consisted of cDNA or gDNA derived from T cells, B-cell-depleted T cells, or PBMCs. The dataset comprised deeply sampled blood TCRbeta repertoires from subjects exposed to, actively infected with, or recovered from COVID-19. The repertoires were released in a freely available public database meant as a resource for research on the immune response to SARS-CoV-2. The samples were drawn from two sources: the first 160 participants of the ongoing ImmuneRACE study, and about 1,300 subjects contributed by 6 global collaborators. The sample metadata nearly always contained a de-identified subject ID, COVID-19 status, age in years and sex. Where HLA class I and class II types were available, the types were taken from metadata supplied by the sample provider, not from assay-based typing. What the study reported, not specific to this receptor: Clinical and demographic metadata were provided uncurated, with the amount varying by source and participant.

V lost 5 bases and J lost 6 bases, and the count of bases not matched to a germline gene is 12. CDR1 and CDR2 were assigned from the germline V gene (reference sequence) as SEHNR and FQNEAQ. The CDR3 covers 16 residues, taking in both the cysteine and the phenylalanine. The kept DNA is CDR3 alone, 48 bases in frame from the first base. Collaborating institutions collected whole blood in K2EDTA tubes following their own protocols. For TCRbeta analysis, collaborator samples were shipped as frozen whole blood, as isolated PBMCs, or as DNA extracted from either sample type. TCRbeta CDR3 regions were amplified from genomic DNA using the immunoSEQ Assay, a bias-controlled multiplex PCR. The source study handled its data this way. The number of nucleated cells in each sample was estimated from the amplification of reference gene primers within the assay. To quantify the absolute abundance of each unique TCRbeta CDR3 rearrangement, sequence reads were collapsed and filtered. Productive Simpson clonality was computed per sample as the square root of Simpson's diversity index over productive rearrangements. As stored in TCRdb, this immuneACCESS dataset retains in-frame rearrangements with V and J assigned. A fraction of the clones does not appear; measured against another copy, unresolved V genes explain less than half of the discrepancy, and the remainder lacks a known reason. D and trimming come from the DNA, and the V and J calls and clone size come from that table. Present in this sample are more than 35,000 clones, 80% to 90% of which were seen just once. The ten largest make up about 6.1% of the sample.

This sequence originates from a human donor in a cohort sampled during active COVID-19. The chain was built from TRBV7-9 and TRBJ2-2; TRBD1 fits 7 bases in the junction. Sequenced material: peripheral blood. The sequenced DNA: TGTGCCAGCAGCGGTCCCGCTGCGACAGGGCCCGGGGAGCTGTTTTTT. Its translation reads: CASSGPAATGPGELFF. Reference TRBV7-9 and TRBJ2-2 proteins supply the regions before and after the CDR3; the full variable domain is: DTGVSQNPRHKITKRGQNVTFRCDPISEHNRLYWYRQTLGQGPEFLTYFQNEAQLEKSRLLSDRFSAERPKGSFSTLEIQRTEQGDSAMYLCASSGPAATGPGELFFGEGSRLTVL.